The 10 T cell receptor beta chains listed next were all sequenced from one sample in a study of cytomegalovirus exposure and HLA in healthy donors. In the PCR, 60 Vbeta and 13 Jbeta primers were used. The assay was immunoSEQ multiplex PCR, and TCRdb's table has in-frame clones only and misses some. Seen here are roughly 180,000 clones, approximately 85% observed once, and the top ten hold about 9.3%. The sequencing sample was made of PBMCs. These receptors were collected from a man aged 18 to 29 in good health and CMV-seropositive.

The chain has TRBV5-1 and TRBJ2-3; D is undetermined. The length of the CDR3 is 14 residues. The germline gives CDR1 SGHRS, CDR2 YFSETQ. V lost 7 bases, J lost 1 base, and 13 bases lay in between. The CDR3 nucleotides are TGCGCCAGCGCCCCAGGCACGGGCACAGATACGCAGTATTTT. Its translation is CASAPGTGTDTQYF.

The chain employs TRBV10-3 and TRBJ2-5; a possible D gene is TRBD2 (7 bases). The CDR3 contains 14 residues. V lost 5 bases and J lost 5, with 15 bases in between. Germline V gene sequence: CDR1 ENHRY, CDR2 SYGVKD. The CDR3 DNA is TGTGCCATCAGTAACAGGGTCGGGAGGGAGACCCAGTACTTC. This encodes CAISNRVGRETQYF.

V is TRBV5-1 and J is TRBJ2-3, with TRBD2 matching 7 bases. This CDR3 spans 18 amino acids. CDR1 and CDR2 (germline): SGHRS, YFSETQ. J lost 0 bases, V lost 4 bases, and 14 bases had no gene match. CDR3 loop: CASSLAKASGFSTDTQYF. Written as DNA, the CDR3 is TGCGCCAGCAGCCTGGCGAAGGCTAGCGGCTTTAGCACAGATACGCAGTATTTT.

The chain links TRBV19 to TRBJ1-1, with 7 bases identical to TRBD1. Trimming cost V 7 bases and J 0 bases; bases outside gene matches: 5. Germline CDR1 is LNHDA and CDR2 is SQIVND (reference sequence). The length of the CDR3 is 14 residues. The CDR3 DNA follows: TGTGCCAGTACTCGACAGGGCTTGAACACTGAAGCTTTCTTT. Its translation: CASTRQGLNTEAFF.

The V call is TRBV6-1, the J call TRBJ2-3; D gene uncertain. There are 11 residues in the CDR3. CDR1 is MNHNS, CDR2 SASEGT, per germline. Trimming pared 5 bases from V and 6 bases from J, leaving 6 bases between. CDR3 residues: CASSPLDTQYF. DNA for the CDR3: TGTGCCAGCAGTCCCCTGGATACGCAGTATTTT.

Here the CDR3 DNA reads TGCGCCAGCAGCTTGGGACTAGCGGGGTTCAATGAGCAGTTCTTC. Its translation: CASSLGLAGFNEQFF. J is TRBJ2-1 and V is TRBV5-1; 11 nucleotides agree with TRBD2. The CDR3 runs to 15 residues. Looked up from germline, CDR1 is SGHRS and CDR2 is YFSETQ. The junction had 2 bases not matched to a gene; V was cut back by 0 bases and J by 6 bases.

This chain uses TRBV5-4 with TRBJ2-6, with 7 bases fitting TRBD2. From germline, CDR1 is SGHNT and CDR2 YYREEE (reference sequence). J gave up 2 bases and V 0 bases, and 5 bases lay outside the gene matches. CDR3 size: 17 residues. The chain's CDR3 is CASSLAGGSAGANVLTF. DNA for the CDR3: TGTGCCAGCAGCTTGGCGGGGGGTTCGGCTGGGGCCAACGTCCTGACTTTC.

The chain employs TRBV10-1 and TRBJ2-1; 12 bases are shared with TRBD1. The germline V gene has CDR1 WNHNN and CDR2 SYGVQD (reference sequence). CDR3 length equals 15 residues. With 3 bases clipped from V and 5 bases from J, the junction kept 2 bases outside the gene matches. CDR3: CASSEWDRGHNEQFF. As DNA, the CDR3 is TGCGCCAGCAGTGAATGGGACAGGGGGCACAATGAGCAGTTCTTC.

The V call is TRBV7-9, the J call TRBJ2-1; 10 bases are shared with TRBD2. Trimming at V came to 5 bases and at J to 5 bases, leaving 9 bases not matched to a gene. This CDR3 is built from 16 residues. Looked up from germline, CDR1 is SEHNR and CDR2 is FQNEAQ (reference sequence). The CDR3 loop is CASSRRLAGDDNEQFF. The DNA for the CDR3 is TGTGCCAGCAGCCGGAGACTAGCGGGCGACGACAATGAGCAGTTCTTC.

The rearrangement uses TRBV5-1 and TRBJ1-5, with unresolved D. The V gene lost 0 bases and the J gene lost 3 bases, with 4 bases spanning the gap. The CDR3 is 13 amino acids. Germline V CDR1 and CDR2: SGHRS, YFSETQ. The CDR3 DNA reads as TGCGCCAGCAGCTTGGAAGCCAATCAGCCCCAGCATTTT. Translating gives CASSLEANQPQHF.